This TCR beta chain was captured in a study of human T cells and chemical hapten exposure. In the study overall: Patients having alopecia areata, totalis or universalis were mostly female.

The CDR3 consists of 14 residues. Trimming removed 4 bases from V and 7 bases from J, with 14 bases in between. Germline CDR1 is WNHNN and CDR2 is SYGVQD (reference sequence). Per the original data handling: TCR counts had a median of about 99,000 per sample and spanned 23,224 to 690,600. TCRdb independently ran MiXCR on the RACE reads; one entry per CDR3 protein. The authors' filters were not applied to this entry. Found here are 90,000 to 120,000 distinct CDR3 sequences, 9.5% to 11% of them singletons; the top ten hold roughly 3.2%. This clonotype showed up just a few times. Time point specified: patch test 1, 2 weeks after DPC sensitization. Treatment in this sample: therapeutic diphenylcyclopropenone sensitization with weekly scalp DPC. Blood sampling occurred before each patch-test application.

The TCR originated in a woman aged 40 to 50 with alopecia areata. Some clones in this sample may be carry-over from other donors' samples. The gene calls are TRBV10-1 and TRBJ2-1; D possibly corresponds to TRBD2 (6 bases). The sample here was whole blood, taken in connection with sensitization to the hapten diphenylcyclopropenone (DPC). The CDR3 sequence is CASSASGAKNEQFF. The CDR3 nucleotides are TGCGCCAGCAGTGCGTCGGGAGCTAAGAATGAGCAGTTCTTC.